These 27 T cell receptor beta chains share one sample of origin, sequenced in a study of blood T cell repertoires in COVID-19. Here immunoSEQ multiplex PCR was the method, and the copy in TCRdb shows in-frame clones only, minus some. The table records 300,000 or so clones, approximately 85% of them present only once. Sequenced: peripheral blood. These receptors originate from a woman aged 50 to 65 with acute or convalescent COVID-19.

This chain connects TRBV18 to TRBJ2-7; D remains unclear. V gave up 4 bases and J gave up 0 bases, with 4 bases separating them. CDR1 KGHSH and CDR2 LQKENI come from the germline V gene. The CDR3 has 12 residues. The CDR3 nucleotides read TGTGCCAGCTCACGTAGCTCCTACGAGCAGTACTTC. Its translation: CASSRSSYEQYF.

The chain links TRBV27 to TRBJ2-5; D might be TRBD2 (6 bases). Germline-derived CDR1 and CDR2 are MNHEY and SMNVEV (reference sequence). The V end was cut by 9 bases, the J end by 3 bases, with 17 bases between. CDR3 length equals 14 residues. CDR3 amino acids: CASGGYSLEETQYF. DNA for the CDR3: TGTGCCAGTGGGGGGTATTCATTGGAAGAGACCCAGTACTTC.

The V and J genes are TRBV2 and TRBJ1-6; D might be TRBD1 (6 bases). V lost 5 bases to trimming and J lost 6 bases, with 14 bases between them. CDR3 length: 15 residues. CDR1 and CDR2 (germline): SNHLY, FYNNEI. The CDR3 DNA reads TGTGCCAGCAGTCTACAGGGCGTCTCTAATTCACCCCTCCACTTT. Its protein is CASSLQGVSNSPLHF. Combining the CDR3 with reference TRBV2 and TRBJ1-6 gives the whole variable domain EPEVTQTPSHQVTQMGQEVILRCVPISNHLYFYWYRQILGQKVEFLVSFYNNEISEKSEIFDDQFSVERPDGSNFTLKIRSTKLEDSAMYFCASSLQGVSNSPLHFGNGTRLTVT.

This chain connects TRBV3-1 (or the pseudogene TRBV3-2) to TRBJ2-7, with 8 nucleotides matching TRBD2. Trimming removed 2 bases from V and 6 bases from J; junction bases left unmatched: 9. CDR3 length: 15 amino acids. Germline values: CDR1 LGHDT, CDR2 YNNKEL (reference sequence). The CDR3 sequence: CASSQSAGAWGEQYF. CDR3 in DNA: TGTGCCAGCAGCCAATCAGCGGGAGCCTGGGGCGAGCAGTACTTC.

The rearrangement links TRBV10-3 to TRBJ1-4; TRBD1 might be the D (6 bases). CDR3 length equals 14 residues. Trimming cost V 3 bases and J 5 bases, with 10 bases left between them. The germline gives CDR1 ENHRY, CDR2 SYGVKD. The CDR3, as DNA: TGTGCCATCAGTGAACGACAGGACAATGAAAAACTGTTTTTT. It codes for CAISERQDNEKLFF.

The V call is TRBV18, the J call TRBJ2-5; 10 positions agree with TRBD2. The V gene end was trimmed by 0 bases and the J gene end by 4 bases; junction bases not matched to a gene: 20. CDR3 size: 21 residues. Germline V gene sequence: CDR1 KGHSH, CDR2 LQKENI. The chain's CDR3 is CASSPPLRAGRTSGPRETQYF. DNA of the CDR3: TGTGCCAGCTCACCACCGCTTCGGGCAGGAAGGACTAGCGGCCCCAGAGAGACCCAGTACTTC. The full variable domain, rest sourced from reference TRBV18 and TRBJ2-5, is NAGVMQNPRHLVRRRGQEARLRCSPMKGHSHVYWYRQLPEEGLKFMVYLQKENIIDESGMPKERFSAEFPKEGPSILRIQQVVRGDSAAYFCASSPPLRAGRTSGPRETQYFGPGTRLLVL.

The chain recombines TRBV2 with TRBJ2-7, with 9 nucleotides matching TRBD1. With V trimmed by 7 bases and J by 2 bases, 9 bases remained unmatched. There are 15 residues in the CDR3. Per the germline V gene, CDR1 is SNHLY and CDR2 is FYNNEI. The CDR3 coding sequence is TGTGCCAGCAAGGGCGGCTGGACAGGGGCCTACGAGCAGTACTTC. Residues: CASKGGWTGAYEQYF.

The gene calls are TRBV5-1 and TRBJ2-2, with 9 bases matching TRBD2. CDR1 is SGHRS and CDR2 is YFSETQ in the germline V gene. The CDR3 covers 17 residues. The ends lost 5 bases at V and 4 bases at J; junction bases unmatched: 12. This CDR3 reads CASSFPQAGGGTGELFF. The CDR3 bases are TGCGCCAGCAGTTTTCCGCAAGCGGGAGGCGGCACCGGGGAGCTGTTTTTT. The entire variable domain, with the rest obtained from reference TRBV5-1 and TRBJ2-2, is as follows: KAGVTQTPRYLIKTRGQQVTLSCSPISGHRSVSWYQQTPGQGLQFLFEYFSETQRNKGNFPGRFSGRQFSNSRSEMNVSTLELGDSALYLCASSFPQAGGGTGELFFGEGSRLTVL.

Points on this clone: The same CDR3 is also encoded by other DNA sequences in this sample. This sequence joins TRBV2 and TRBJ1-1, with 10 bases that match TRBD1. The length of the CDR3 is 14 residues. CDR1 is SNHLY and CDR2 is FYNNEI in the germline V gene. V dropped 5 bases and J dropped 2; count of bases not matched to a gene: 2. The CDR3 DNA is TGTGCCAGCAGTTGGGACAGGGGTAACACTGAAGCTTTCTTT. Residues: CASSWDRGNTEAFF.

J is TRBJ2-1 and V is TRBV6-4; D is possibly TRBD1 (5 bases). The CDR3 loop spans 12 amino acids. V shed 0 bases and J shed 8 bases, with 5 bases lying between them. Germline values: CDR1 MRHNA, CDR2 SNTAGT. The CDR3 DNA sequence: TGTGCCAGCAGTGACTCGGGGCATGAGCAGTTCTTC. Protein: CASSDSGHEQFF.

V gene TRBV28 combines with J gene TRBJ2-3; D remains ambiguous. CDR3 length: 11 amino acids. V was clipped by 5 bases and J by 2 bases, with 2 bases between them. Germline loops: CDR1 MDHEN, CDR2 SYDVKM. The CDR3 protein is CASSLTDTQYF. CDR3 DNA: TGTGCCAGCAGTCTCACAGATACGCAGTATTTT. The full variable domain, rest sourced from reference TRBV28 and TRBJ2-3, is DVKVTQSSRYLVKRTGEKVFLECVQDMDHENMFWYRQDPGLGLRLIYFSYDVKMKEKGDIPEGYSVSREKKERFSLILESASTNQTSMYLCASSLTDTQYFGPGTRLTVL.

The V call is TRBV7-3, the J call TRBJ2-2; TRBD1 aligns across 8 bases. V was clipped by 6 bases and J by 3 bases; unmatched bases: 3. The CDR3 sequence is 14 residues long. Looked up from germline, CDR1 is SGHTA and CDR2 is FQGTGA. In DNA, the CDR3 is TGTGCCAGCAGTTACAGGGGGGACACCGGGGAGCTGTTTTTT. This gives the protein CASSYRGDTGELFF.

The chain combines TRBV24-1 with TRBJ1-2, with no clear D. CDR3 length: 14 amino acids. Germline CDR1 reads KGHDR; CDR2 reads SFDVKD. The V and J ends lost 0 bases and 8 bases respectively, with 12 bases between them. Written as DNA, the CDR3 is TGTGCCACCAGTGATTTGTTTCACGGTGAGGGCTACACCTTC. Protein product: CATSDLFHGEGYTF.

The CDR3, as DNA: TGTGCCAGCAGTTTCGGTTCGAACTATGGCTACACCTTC. This encodes CASSFGSNYGYTF. The J gene is TRBJ1-2, the V gene TRBV12-3 or TRBV12-4, with D hard to call. V gave up 3 bases and J gave up 2 bases, with 7 bases separating them. There are 13 residues in the CDR3.

The CDR3 sequence: CASSQATGRKPQHF. The DNA of the CDR3 is TGTGCCAGCTCACAGGCGACAGGGCGGAAGCCCCAGCATTTT. The chain links TRBV18 to TRBJ1-5; 7 bases line up with TRBD1. V shed 4 bases, J shed 8 bases, and the junction held 8 bases outside the gene matches. The CDR3 is 14 amino acids. Germline-derived CDR1 and CDR2 are KGHSH and LQKENI.

The CDR3 reads CASSFGRGLPGANVLTF. As DNA, the CDR3 is TGTGCCAGCAGTTTCGGCAGGGGTCTCCCTGGGGCCAACGTCCTGACTTTC. The chain couples TRBV27 to TRBJ2-6; weak D call: TRBD1 (6 bases). Germline CDR1 MNHEY, CDR2 SMNVEV (reference sequence). V gave up 3 bases and J gave up 2 bases, with 14 bases separating them. This CDR3 spans 17 amino acids.

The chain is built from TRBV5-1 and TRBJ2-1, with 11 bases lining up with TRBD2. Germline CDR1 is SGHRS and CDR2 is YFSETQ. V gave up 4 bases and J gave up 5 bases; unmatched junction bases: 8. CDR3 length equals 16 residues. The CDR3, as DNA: TGCGCCAGCAGCGCGCCGACTAGCGGGGTTGACAATGAGCAGTTCTTC. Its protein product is CASSAPTSGVDNEQFF.

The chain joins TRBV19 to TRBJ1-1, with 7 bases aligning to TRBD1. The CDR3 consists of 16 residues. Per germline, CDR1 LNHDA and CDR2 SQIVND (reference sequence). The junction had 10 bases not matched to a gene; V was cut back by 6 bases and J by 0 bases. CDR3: CASRMRGRVMNTEAFF. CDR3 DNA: TGTGCCAGTAGAATGAGGGGGCGGGTTATGAACACTGAAGCTTTCTTT.

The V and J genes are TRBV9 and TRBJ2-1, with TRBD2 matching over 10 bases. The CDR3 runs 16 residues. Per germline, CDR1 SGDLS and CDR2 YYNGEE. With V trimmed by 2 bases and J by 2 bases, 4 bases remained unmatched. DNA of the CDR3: TGTGCCAGCAGCGTCAGTAGCGGGAGGACCTACAATGAGCAGTTCTTC. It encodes CASSVSSGRTYNEQFF.

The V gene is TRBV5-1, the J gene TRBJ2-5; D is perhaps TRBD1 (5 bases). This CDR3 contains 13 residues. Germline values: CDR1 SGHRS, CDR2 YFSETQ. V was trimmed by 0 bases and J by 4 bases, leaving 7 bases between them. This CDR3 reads CASSLEGVETQYF. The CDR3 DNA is TGCGCCAGCAGCTTGGAAGGGGTAGAGACCCAGTACTTC. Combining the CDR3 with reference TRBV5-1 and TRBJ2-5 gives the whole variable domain KAGVTQTPRYLIKTRGQQVTLSCSPISGHRSVSWYQQTPGQGLQFLFEYFSETQRNKGNFPGRFSGRQFSNSRSEMNVSTLELGDSALYLCASSLEGVETQYFGPGTRLLVL.

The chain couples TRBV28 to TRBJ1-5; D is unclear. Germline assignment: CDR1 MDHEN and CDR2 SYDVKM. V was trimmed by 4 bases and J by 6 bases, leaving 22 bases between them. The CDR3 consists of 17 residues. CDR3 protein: CASSSRYYRERGQPQHF. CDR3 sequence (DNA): TGTGCCAGCAGTTCGCGCTACTACCGGGAGAGAGGTCAGCCCCAGCATTTT.

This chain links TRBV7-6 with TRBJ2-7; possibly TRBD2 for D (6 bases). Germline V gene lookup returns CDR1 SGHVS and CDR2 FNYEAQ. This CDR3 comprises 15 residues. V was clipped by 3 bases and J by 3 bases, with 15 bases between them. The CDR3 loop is CASSFGGRGNYEQYF. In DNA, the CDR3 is TGTGCCAGCAGCTTCGGTGGCCGGGGGAACTACGAGCAGTACTTC.

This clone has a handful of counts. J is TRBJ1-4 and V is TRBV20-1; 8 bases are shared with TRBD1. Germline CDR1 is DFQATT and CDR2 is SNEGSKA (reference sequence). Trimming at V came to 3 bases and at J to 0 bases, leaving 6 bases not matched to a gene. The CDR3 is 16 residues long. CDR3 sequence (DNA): TGCAGTGCTAGTAGCCACAGGGGGGCAACTAATGAAAAACTGTTTTTT. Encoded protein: CSASSHRGATNEKLFF.

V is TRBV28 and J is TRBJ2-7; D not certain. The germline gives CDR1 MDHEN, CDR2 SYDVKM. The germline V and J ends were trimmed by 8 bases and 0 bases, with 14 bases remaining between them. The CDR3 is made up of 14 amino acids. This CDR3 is CASGDSPSSYEQYF. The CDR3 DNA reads TGTGCCAGCGGAGATTCCCCGAGCTCCTACGAGCAGTACTTC.

The CDR3: CASSLPRTGGQPQHF. CDR3 nucleotide sequence: TGTGCCAGCAGTTTACCCCGGACAGGGGGCCAGCCCCAGCATTTT. The chain couples TRBV28 to TRBJ1-5; 11 positions agree with TRBD1. With 2 bases clipped from V and 7 bases from J, the junction kept 4 bases outside the gene matches. The CDR3 has 15 amino acids. Looked up from germline, CDR1 is MDHEN and CDR2 is SYDVKM. The full variable domain, completed using reference TRBV28 and TRBJ1-5, is DVKVTQSSRYLVKRTGEKVFLECVQDMDHENMFWYRQDPGLGLRLIYFSYDVKMKEKGDIPEGYSVSREKKERFSLILESASTNQTSMYLCASSLPRTGGQPQHFGDGTRLSIL.

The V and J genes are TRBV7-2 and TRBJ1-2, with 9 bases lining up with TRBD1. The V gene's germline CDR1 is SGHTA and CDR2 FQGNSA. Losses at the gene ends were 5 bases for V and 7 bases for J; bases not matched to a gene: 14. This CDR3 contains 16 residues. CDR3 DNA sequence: TGTGCCAGCAGCCTCGACTCGACAGGGGGTGAGAGTGGCTACACCTTC. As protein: CASSLDSTGGESGYTF.

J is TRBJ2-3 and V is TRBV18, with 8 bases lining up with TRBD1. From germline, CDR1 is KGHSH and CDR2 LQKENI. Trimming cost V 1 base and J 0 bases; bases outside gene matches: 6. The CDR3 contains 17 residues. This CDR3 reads CASSPRRQGSSTDTQYF. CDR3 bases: TGTGCCAGCTCACCACGGCGACAGGGGAGTAGCACAGATACGCAGTATTTT.